These 11 T cell receptor beta chains were all obtained from the same sample, sequenced in a study of blood T cell repertoires in COVID-19. The data were produced by immunoSEQ multiplex PCR, yet TCRdb's version contains in-frame clones alone and is incomplete. In the table there are some 180,000 clones, around 90% of which are singletons. The sample taken for sequencing was peripheral blood. The receptors here all came from a man between 60 and 75 years old with active or convalescent COVID-19.

This sequence joins TRBV7-9 and TRBJ1-4, with D possibly being TRBD1 (5 bases). Germline values: CDR1 SEHNR, CDR2 FQNEAQ (reference sequence). Trimming cost V 4 bases and J 2 bases, with 14 bases left between them. The CDR3 is made up of 16 amino acids. The CDR3 nucleotides are TGTGCCAGCAGCTCGACCTTACGGGGGACTAATGAAAAACTGTTTTTT. Amino acid sequence: CASSSTLRGTNEKLFF.

This clone was observed once. The CDR3 loop reads CASSLEGRKNEKLFF. CDR3 DNA: TGTGCCAGCAGTTTAGAGGGGAGGAAAAATGAAAAACTGTTTTTT. The chain employs TRBV27 and TRBJ1-4; D perhaps matches TRBD1 (5 bases). V dropped 2 bases and J dropped 5 bases, with 12 bases sitting between them. The CDR3 has 15 residues. In germline, CDR1 is MNHEY, CDR2 SMNVEV (reference sequence).

The chain links TRBV2 to TRBJ1-5; no reliable D call. Germline loops: CDR1 SNHLY, CDR2 FYNNEI. This CDR3 is built from 14 residues. Trimming shortened V by 4 bases and J by 3 bases, and 10 bases separated the two germline ends. The CDR3 reads CASSVGAVNQPQHF. The CDR3 bases are TGTGCCAGCAGTGTGGGAGCAGTCAATCAGCCCCAGCATTTT.

V gene TRBV6-5 combines with J gene TRBJ2-1; tentative D call: TRBD1 (6 bases). Germline assignment: CDR1 MNHEY and CDR2 SVGAGI. CDR3 length: 14 amino acids. V lost 6 bases and J lost 0, with 9 bases in between. The chain's CDR3 is CASSPGDSYNEQFF. For the CDR3, the DNA is TGTGCCAGCAGCCCAGGGGACTCCTACAATGAGCAGTTCTTC.

The V call is TRBV25-1, the J call TRBJ1-6; no clear D. The germline CDR1 and CDR2 sequences are MGHDK and SYGVNS. The CDR3 has 16 amino acids. Trimming shortened V by 5 bases and J by 0 bases, and 11 bases separated the two germline ends. CDR3 nucleotide sequence: TGTGCCAGCAGTACCCGAGGTAGCTCCTATAATTCACCCCTCCACTTT. Amino acids: CASSTRGSSYNSPLHF.

This clone was counted only a few times. V usage is TRBV4-2 and J usage is TRBJ1-6; D is unresolved. V was cut by 2 bases and J by 0 bases, with 14 bases left in between. Germline V gene lookup returns CDR1 LGHNA and CDR2 YNFKEQ. The CDR3 sequence is 18 residues long. Written as DNA, the CDR3 is TGTGCCAGCAGCCAAATGTTGCAAGGGAGCTCCTATAATTCACCCCTCCACTTT. It is translated as CASSQMLQGSSYNSPLHF.

This clone was counted only a few times. The chain links TRBV30 to TRBJ2-5; TRBD1 agrees at 9 bases. Trimming cost V 2 bases and J 1 base; bases outside gene matches: 2. Germline CDR1 and CDR2: GTSNPN and SVGIG (reference sequence). The CDR3 contains 14 residues. This chain's CDR3 is CAWSTQGAQETQYF. CDR3 in DNA: TGTGCCTGGAGTACACAGGGGGCCCAAGAGACCCAGTACTTC. Full variable domain (missing parts from reference TRBV30 and TRBJ2-5): SQTIHQWPATLVQPVGSPLSLECTVEGTSNPNLYWYRQAAGRGLQLLFYSVGIGQISSEVPQNLSASRPQDRQFILSSKKLLLSDSGFYLCAWSTQGAQETQYFGPGTRLLVL.

The genes are TRBV19 and TRBJ1-4, with a tentative D call TRBD1 (5 bases). The CDR3 is made up of 14 amino acids. Germline values: CDR1 LNHDA, CDR2 SQIVND (reference sequence). V lost 6 bases to trimming and J lost 5 bases, with 13 bases between them. CDR3 sequence reads: CASSGGSPNEKLFF. The CDR3 nucleotides are TGTGCCAGTAGCGGGGGGAGCCCAAATGAAAAACTGTTTTTT.

The V call is TRBV5-1, the J call TRBJ1-1; TRBD1 is a possible D gene (6 bases). Trimming stripped 2 bases from V and 0 bases from J, with 14 bases between. This CDR3 region has 16 residues. Germline V CDR1 and CDR2: SGHRS, YFSETQ. CDR3 sequence reads: CASSLSTGAMNTEAFF. CDR3 DNA sequence: TGCGCCAGCAGCTTATCGACAGGAGCGATGAACACTGAAGCTTTCTTT.

The chain combines TRBV19 with TRBJ1-3; D unclear. CDR1 and CDR2 from the germline V gene are LNHDA and SQIVND (reference sequence). Trimming shortened V by 5 bases and J by 0 bases, and 8 bases separated the two germline ends. The CDR3 is 14 residues long. CDR3 sequence: CASSVTASGNTIYF. In nucleotides, the CDR3 is TGTGCCAGTAGTGTAACAGCCTCTGGAAACACCATATATTTT. Filled out from reference TRBV19 and TRBJ1-3, the complete variable domain reads DGGITQSPKYLFRKEGQNVTLSCEQNLNHDAMYWYRQDPGQGLRLIYYSQIVNDFQKGDIAEGYSVSREKKESFPLTVTSAQKNPTAFYLCASSVTASGNTIYFGEGSWLTVV.

CDR3 bases: TGTGCCAGCAGCCCCCTTCCGGGACTAGCGTGGCAAGAGACCCAGTACTTC. Its protein is CASSPLPGLAWQETQYF. The V gene is TRBV7-8, the J gene TRBJ2-5; 10 nucleotides align to TRBD2. With 5 bases clipped from V and 2 bases from J, the junction kept 11 bases outside the gene matches. CDR3 length equals 17 residues. CDR1 is SGHVS, CDR2 FQNEAQ, per germline. The whole variable domain, remainder taken from reference TRBV7-8 and TRBJ2-5, is GAGVSQSPRYKVAKRGQDVALRCDPISGHVSLFWYQQALGQGPEFLTYFQNEAQLDKSGLPSDRFFAERPEGSVSTLKIQRTQQEDSAVYLCASSPLPGLAWQETQYFGPGTRLLVL.